This T cell receptor (beta chain) was recorded in a study of blood T cell repertoires in COVID-19. In the study overall: Nucleic acid was either cDNA or gDNA, and it came from T cells, B-cell-depleted T cells, or PBMCs.

Trimming left V 0 bases short and J 1 base short, with 12 bases between. Germline loops: CDR1 SGHDN, CDR2 FVKESK. This CDR3 contains 16 residues. Methods used by the authors: For nucleated cells, counts were estimated from reference gene primer amplification. Data came from immunoSEQ multiplex PCR; TCRdb stores just in-frame clones and leaves some out. V and J calls and clone size are copied from that table; D and trimming were computed from the DNA. The sample holds roughly 65,000 clones, around 80% seen once. The sample holds one count of this clone. The chain uses TRBV14 and TRBJ2-5; maybe TRBD2 (5 bases). This clonotype originated in a man older than 75 with acute or convalescent COVID-19. Sequencing was done on a sample of peripheral blood. CDR3 protein: CASSQDEWEPQETQYF. Here the CDR3 DNA reads TGTGCCAGCAGCCAAGATGAATGGGAGCCCCAAGAGACCCAGTACTTC.